These T cell receptor beta chains were read from a single sample in a study of cytomegalovirus exposure and HLA in healthy donors. Clones were sequenced by immunoSEQ multiplex PCR, and TCRdb holds only the in-frame ones, with some missing. The sample records over 100,000 clones, approximately 60% being singletons. Specimen: PBMCs. Receptor source: a woman aged 25 to 39 in good health and CMV-seronegative. CDR3s include the opening cysteine and the closing phenylalanine or tryptophan. The D gene is left open where the match is weak. Size values are once, few and many counts, or a class for expanded clones, and some rows have none.

j_call v_call d_call clone_size cdr3_aa cdr3_nt
TRBJ2-7 TRBV27 TRBD2 few CASSLGLAGVYEQYF TGTGCCAGCAGCTTAGGTCTAGCGGGAGTCTACGAGCAGTACTTC
TRBJ1-2 TRBV7-2 NA NA CASSPRGRGYTF TGTGCCAGCAGCCCCAGGGGTCGTGGCTACACCTTC
TRBJ2-7 TRBV11-2 TRBD2 NA CASSFDSGRHEQYF TGTGCCAGCAGCTTCGATAGCGGGAGACACGAGCAGTACTTC
TRBJ2-5 TRBV30 NA NA CAWSAPGVETQYF TGTGCCTGGAGTGCCCCGGGAGTAGAGACCCAGTACTTC
TRBJ2-7 TRBV9 TRBD2 NA CASSTGLAGFEQYF TGTGCCAGCAGCACGGGACTAGCGGGATTCGAGCAGTACTTC
TRBJ1-2 TRBV5-1 TRBD1 NA CASSLDTGTGKGYTF TGCGCCAGCAGCTTGGATACCGGGACAGGGAAAGGCTACACCTTC
TRBJ2-2 TRBV28 NA NA CASTDRRPTGELFF TGTGCCAGCACGGACAGAAGGCCTACCGGGGAGCTGTTTTTT
TRBJ2-1 TRBV5-6 TRBD2 NA CASRPTSGRLNEQFF TGTGCCAGCAGACCTACTAGCGGGAGGCTAAATGAGCAGTTCTTC
TRBJ2-7 TRBV5-1 TRBD2 few CASRTAGGRSSTSGRISYEQYF TGCGCCAGCAGAACTGCAGGGGGCAGGTCTTCTACTAGCGGGAGGATCTCCTACGAGCAGTACTTC
TRBJ2-2 TRBV5-1 NA NA CASSSYGELFF TGCGCCAGCAGCTCCTACGGGGAGCTGTTTTTT
TRBJ1-4 TRBV7-8 NA NA CASSYRRANEKLFF TGTGCCAGCAGCTATAGACGGGCTAATGAAAAACTGTTTTTT
TRBJ1-3 TRBV4-2 NA NA CASSPGGSSGNTIYF TGTGCCAGCAGCCCCGGGGGGAGCTCTGGAAACACCATATATTTT
TRBJ1-2 TRBV20-1 NA NA CKNPTAYGYTF TGCAAGAACCCGACAGCGTATGGCTACACCTTC